The TCR beta chain under discussion was sequenced for a study of cytomegalovirus exposure and HLA in healthy donors. The PCR was carried out with 60 Vbeta primers and 13 Jbeta primers. Clones were sequenced by immunoSEQ multiplex PCR, and TCRdb holds only the in-frame ones, with some missing. The top ten hold less than 3.5% of the sample, which has 130,000 to 150,000 clones, 55% to 70% seen once. The V and J ends lost 6 bases and 6 bases respectively, with 5 bases between them. This CDR3 contains 9 residues. CDR1 DFQATT and CDR2 SNEGSKA come from the germline V gene (reference sequence). Study-wide results and caveats: Some TCR beta chains (roughly 160 of them) were listed as cytomegalovirus-associated. Later analysis associated a missense DCLRE1C variant with TCR beta V- and J-gene trimming.

About this clone itself: The antigen is undetermined.

The chain uses TRBV20-1 and TRBJ1-2; the D is unclear. Material for sequencing was PBMCs. The TCR comes from a young woman in good health and CMV-seropositive. Here the CDR3 DNA reads TGCAGTGCCCCTAATGGCTACACCTTC. Protein product: CSAPNGYTF.